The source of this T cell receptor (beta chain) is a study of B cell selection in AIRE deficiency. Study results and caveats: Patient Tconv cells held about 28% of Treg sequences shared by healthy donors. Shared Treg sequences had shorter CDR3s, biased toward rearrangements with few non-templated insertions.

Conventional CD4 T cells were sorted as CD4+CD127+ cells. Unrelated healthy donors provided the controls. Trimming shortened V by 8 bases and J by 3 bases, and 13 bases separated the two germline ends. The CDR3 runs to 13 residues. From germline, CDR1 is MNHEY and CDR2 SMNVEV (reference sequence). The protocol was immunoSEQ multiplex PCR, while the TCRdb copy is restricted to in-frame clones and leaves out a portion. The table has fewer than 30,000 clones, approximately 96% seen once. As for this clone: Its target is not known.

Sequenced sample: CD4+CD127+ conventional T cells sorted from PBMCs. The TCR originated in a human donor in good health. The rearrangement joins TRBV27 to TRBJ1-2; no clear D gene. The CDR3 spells CASAARSDYGYTF. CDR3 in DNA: TGTGCCAGCGCGGCCAGGTCGGACTATGGCTACACCTTC.